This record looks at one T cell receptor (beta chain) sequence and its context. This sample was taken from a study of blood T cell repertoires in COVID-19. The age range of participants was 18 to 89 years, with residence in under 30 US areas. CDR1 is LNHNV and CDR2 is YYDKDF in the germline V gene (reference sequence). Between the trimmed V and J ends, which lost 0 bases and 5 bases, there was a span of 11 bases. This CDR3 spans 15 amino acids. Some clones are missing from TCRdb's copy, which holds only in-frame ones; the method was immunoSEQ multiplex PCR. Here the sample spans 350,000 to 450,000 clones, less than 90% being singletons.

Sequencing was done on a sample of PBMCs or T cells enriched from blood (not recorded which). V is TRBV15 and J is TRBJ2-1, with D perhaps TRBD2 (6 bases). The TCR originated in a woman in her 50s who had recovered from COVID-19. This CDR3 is CATSRDRTTHNEQFF. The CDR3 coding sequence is TGTGCCACCAGCAGAGATCGGACTACGCACAATGAGCAGTTCTTC.